This is a list of T cell receptor beta chains from one sample in a study of patients and donors after allogeneic stem cell transplantation. Using its own MiXCR run on the RT-PCR reads, TCRdb lists one record per CDR3 protein. The data contain 98,000 or so distinct CDR3 sequences, approximately 40% of them seen just once; the ten biggest clones take up around 30%. Sample: blood, either unsorted or a sorted T cell fraction (not recorded which). Receptors originate from a human donor who was either an allogeneic HSCT recipient or a stem cell or donor lymphocyte infusion donor (not recorded which). It is not recorded whose cells these are; they may come from a transplant donor. The CDR3 runs from the conserved cysteine through the conserved F or W. Fields, in order: clone size, J gene, D gene, V gene, CDR3 DNA, CDR3 protein. A D gene is named only where the DNA matches it firmly. For some rows the clone size is stated as once, few or many, or as a class when expanded; others skip it.

- | TRBJ1-2 | - | TRBV7-2 | TGTGCCAGCAGCCCGAATTGGGAAGGCTATGGCTACACCTTC | CASSPNWEGYGYTF
few | TRBJ1-2 | - | TRBV5-4 | TGTGCCAGCAGCTTGGGTCGGAACGAGGGGAACTATGGCTACACCTTC | CASSLGRNEGNYGYTF
- | TRBJ2-7 | - | TRBV9 | TGTGCCAGCAGCGTAGCTCCGGGACCCCGCTACGAGCAGTACTTC | CASSVAPGPRYEQYF
- | TRBJ2-1 | TRBD2 | TRBV5-6 | TGTGCCAGCAGCTTGGCAGGGACTAACTACAATGAGCAGTTCTTC | CASSLAGTNYNEQFF
few | TRBJ1-1 | - | TRBV11-3 | TGTGCCAGCAGCTTAAGAGGGGTGAACACTGAAGCTTTCTTT | CASSLRGVNTEAFF
- | TRBJ1-1 | - | TRBV12-3/TRBV12-4 | TGTGCCAGCAGTTTCAATCCCAACACTGAAGCTTTCTTT | CASSFNPNTEAFF
- | TRBJ2-5 | - | TRBV15 | TGTGCCACCAGCAGAGATCGCACTAGTCAAGAGACCCAGTACTTC | CATSRDRTSQETQYF
- | TRBJ2-2 | - | TRBV7-2 | TGTGCCAGCAGCCATCCGGACAGACCGAACACCGGGGAGCTGTTTTTT | CASSHPDRPNTGELFF
- | TRBJ2-2 | - | TRBV28 | TGTGCCAGCAGGCCCCCTGGCTCCACCGGGGAGCTGTTTTTT | CASRPPGSTGELFF
- | TRBJ2-3 | TRBD2 | TRBV28 | TGTGCCAGCAGGGGGCTAGCGGTAATCACTAGCACAGATACGCAGTATTTT | CASRGLAVITSTDTQYF
few | TRBJ1-6 | - | TRBV5-1 | TGCGCCAGCAGCCCTAAAGCCTCCTATAATTCACCCCTCCACTTT | CASSPKASYNSPLHF
- | TRBJ2-7 | - | TRBV7-9 | TGTGCCAGCAGCTTAGGGTCTAGCTCCTACGAGCAGTACTTC | CASSLGSSSYEQYF